A single sample is the source of the 14 T cell receptor beta chains below, sequenced in a study of blood T cell repertoires in COVID-19. TCRdb's copy holds only in-frame clones and misses some; the assay was immunoSEQ multiplex PCR. The sample lists about 190,000 clones; around four fifths were seen once. Sequenced input: peripheral blood. These receptor sequences come from a man aged 25 to 40 with active or convalescent COVID-19.

The chain employs TRBV21-1 and TRBJ2-1; the listed D gene, TRBD2, was not tested against the DNA. TRBV21-1 is classified as a pseudogene. The CDR3 totals 17 residues. In DNA form, the CDR3 reads TGTGCCAGCAGCAAGATCGATAGCGGAGGCTCCTACAATGAGCAGTTCTTC. Amino acids: CASSKIDSGGSYNEQFF.

The chain recombines TRBV6-5 with TRBJ1-6; perhaps TRBD1 as D (5 bases). With 8 bases removed from V and 2 bases from J, the gap between germline ends came to 10 bases. The V gene's germline CDR1 is MNHEY and CDR2 SVGAGI. There are 14 residues in the CDR3. CDR3 in amino acids: CASSAGPYNSPLHF. The CDR3 DNA reads TGTGCCAGCTCGGCAGGGCCCTATAATTCACCCCTCCACTTT.

The chain employs TRBV6-4 and TRBJ1-1; 12 nucleotides match TRBD1. Germline V gives CDR1 MRHNA, CDR2 SNTAGT. The CDR3 extends over 13 amino acids. J gave up 10 bases and V 3 bases, and 3 bases lay outside the gene matches. The CDR3 DNA reads as TGTGCCAGCAGTGAAAGGGACAGGGGGCTAGCTTTCTTT. Its translation is CASSERDRGLAFF.

The chain has TRBV4-1 and TRBJ2-5; 9 bases are shared with TRBD2. Losses at the gene ends were 4 bases for V and 1 base for J; bases not matched to a gene: 4. The CDR3 length is 15 residues. The germline V gene encodes CDR1 MGHRA and CDR2 YSYEKL. In nucleotides, the CDR3 is TGCGCCAGCAGCCCCCAGGGACTAGCCCAAGAGACCCAGTACTTC. This sequence encodes CASSPQGLAQETQYF.

V is TRBV6-5 and J is TRBJ2-5, with TRBD1 matching 10 bases. In germline, CDR1 is MNHEY, CDR2 SVGAGI. After removal of 6 bases from V and 6 bases from J, the junction contained 7 bases not matched to a gene. This CDR3 region has 14 residues. CDR3 bases: TGTGCCAGCAGCCCCTCGGGACAGGGGAAGACCCAGTACTTC. It encodes CASSPSGQGKTQYF.

The chain couples TRBV7-2 to TRBJ2-1; 11 bases are a match to TRBD2. CDR3 length equals 18 residues. V was pared by 2 bases and J by 0 bases, with 6 bases of the junction left unmatched. Germline V gene sequence: CDR1 SGHTA, CDR2 FQGNSA. The CDR3 coding sequence is TGTGCCAGCAGCTTATTACTAGCGGGAGCTGCCTCCTACAATGAGCAGTTCTTC. Translating gives CASSLLLAGAASYNEQFF. Based on the CDR3 plus reference TRBV7-2 and TRBJ2-1, the full variable domain is GAGVSQSPSNKVTEKGKDVELRCDPISGHTALYWYRQSLGQGLEFLIYFQGNSAPDKSGLPSDRFSAERTGGSVSTLTIQRTQQEDSAVYLCASSLLLAGAASYNEQFFGPGTRLTVL.

The V and J genes are TRBV9 and TRBJ1-1; the D gene is possibly TRBD1 (5 bases). This CDR3 has 15 residues. The V and J ends lost 0 bases and 5 bases respectively, with 14 bases between them. Germline loops: CDR1 SGDLS, CDR2 YYNGEE. CDR3 region: CASSVDGHRGTEAFF. The DNA of the CDR3 is TGTGCCAGCAGCGTAGATGGGCACCGGGGGACTGAAGCTTTCTTT.

The chain employs TRBV5-6 and TRBJ2-1; D is unclear. V lost 0 bases, J lost 15 bases, and 13 bases lay in between. CDR3 length: 12 residues. CDR1 is SGHDT and CDR2 is YYEEEE in the germline V gene. This CDR3 is CASSLGPPPLFF. DNA of the CDR3: TGTGCCAGCAGCTTGGGTCCCCCCCCTCTGTTCTTC.

The chain is built from TRBV25-1 and TRBJ2-6; D unclear. The CDR3 has 15 residues. Trimming removed 1 base at V and 0 bases at J, with 4 bases between. Germline V gene sequence: CDR1 MGHDK, CDR2 SYGVNS. CDR3 DNA: TGTGCCAGCAGTGAATCTTTCTCTGGGGCCAACGTCCTGACTTTC. The encoded protein is CASSESFSGANVLTF. The complete variable domain, with remaining parts taken from reference TRBV25-1 and TRBJ2-6, reads EADIYQTPRYLVIGTGKKITLECSQTMGHDKMYWYQQDPGMELHLIHYSYGVNSTEKGDLSSESTVSRIRTEHFPLTLESARPSHTSQYLCASSESFSGANVLTFGAGSRLTVL.

The chain is built from TRBV5-1 and TRBJ2-3, with D hard to call. The CDR3 has 11 amino acids. V was trimmed by 5 bases and J by 4 bases, leaving 5 bases between them. Germline CDR1 and CDR2: SGHRS and YFSETQ. The CDR3 spells CASRESDTQYF. The CDR3 DNA reads TGCGCCAGCAGAGAGTCAGATACGCAGTATTTT.

The V and J genes are TRBV29-1 and TRBJ1-6; TRBD1 aligns across 7 bases. Germline lookup yields CDR1 SQVTM and CDR2 ANQGSEA. V lost 7 bases, J lost 5 bases, and 5 bases stayed unmatched. The CDR3 has 13 residues. The CDR3 bases are TGCAGCGCCCGGGACAGCGATAATTCACCCCTCCACTTT. This encodes CSARDSDNSPLHF.

The rearrangement uses TRBV28 and TRBJ2-7; 7 nucleotides align to TRBD2. V was clipped by 4 bases and J by 4 bases; unmatched bases: 4. CDR3 length equals 13 residues. Germline V lookup: CDR1 MDHEN, CDR2 SYDVKM. The CDR3 coding sequence is TGTGCCAGCAGTTCTCCTAGCGGATACGAGCAGTACGTC. It codes for CASSSPSGYEQYV.

This clone showed up just a few times. The chain is built from TRBV28 and TRBJ2-6, with D possibly being TRBD1 (6 bases). The CDR3 has 14 residues. V dropped 8 bases and J dropped 0 bases, with 8 bases sitting between them. Germline CDR1 is MDHEN and CDR2 is SYDVKM. In DNA, the CDR3 is TGTGCCAGCGGGACAAGCTCTGGGGCCAACGTCCTGACTTTC. Its protein is CASGTSSGANVLTF.

The CDR3 region has the DNA TGCGCCACCATGAGGGACAGCTACAATGAGCAGTTCTTC. This gives the protein CATMRDSYNEQFF. J is TRBJ2-1 and V is TRBV5-1, with 7 bases identical to TRBD1. Germline V gives CDR1 SGHRS, CDR2 YFSETQ. J lost 3 bases, V lost 9 bases, and 6 bases had no gene match. The CDR3 covers 13 residues.